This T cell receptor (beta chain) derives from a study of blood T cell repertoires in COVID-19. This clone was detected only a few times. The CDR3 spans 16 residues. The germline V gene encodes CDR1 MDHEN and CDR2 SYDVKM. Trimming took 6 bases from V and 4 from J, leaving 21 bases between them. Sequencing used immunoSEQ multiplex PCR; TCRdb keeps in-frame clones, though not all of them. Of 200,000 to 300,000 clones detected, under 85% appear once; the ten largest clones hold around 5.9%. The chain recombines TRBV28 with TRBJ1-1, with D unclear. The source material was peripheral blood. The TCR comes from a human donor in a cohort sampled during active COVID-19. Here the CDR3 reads CASSSRTVARGTEAFF. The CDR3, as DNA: TGTGCCAGCAGCTCCCGGACGGTGGCCCGGGGCACTGAAGCTTTCTTT.